These 13 T cell receptor beta chains came from one sample sequenced in a study of blood T cell repertoires in COVID-19. The assay was immunoSEQ multiplex PCR, and TCRdb's table has in-frame clones only and misses some. This sample has 250,000 to 300,000 clones, with approximately 91% found just once. Specimen: PBMCs or T cells enriched from blood (not recorded which). The receptors come from a human donor in a cohort exposed to, infected with or recovered from COVID-19 (not recorded which). The donor label of this sample is uncertain.

The genes are TRBV13 and TRBJ2-7, with D perhaps matching TRBD1 (5 bases). Germline CDR1 PRHDT, CDR2 FYEKMQ (reference sequence). The CDR3 totals 13 residues. Trimming removed 4 bases at V and 3 bases at J, with 10 bases between. The CDR3 bases are TGTGCCAGCAGCTCAGGGTTCGGCTACGAGCAGTACTTC. This gives the protein CASSSGFGYEQYF.

The chain combines TRBV7-8 with TRBJ2-2; 10 bases match TRBD1. The CDR3 is 16 amino acids. From germline, CDR1 is SGHVS and CDR2 FQNEAQ. Trimming took 6 bases from V and 9 from J; bases not matched to a gene: 13. The CDR3 sequence: CASSPPPTGGPRELFF. The CDR3 DNA reads as TGTGCCAGCAGTCCTCCTCCGACAGGGGGCCCCCGGGAGCTGTTTTTT.

This sequence joins TRBV4-1 and TRBJ1-1; the D is unclear. Trimming took off 5 bases at V and 1 base at J, with 11 bases between the two ends. The germline V gene has CDR1 MGHRA and CDR2 YSYEKL. CDR3 length: 14 amino acids. The CDR3 loop is CASSGFGGNTEAFF. The CDR3 nucleotides are TGCGCCAGCAGCGGTTTCGGAGGGAACACTGAAGCTTTCTTT.

The rearrangement links TRBV30 to TRBJ1-5; no definite D call. CDR3 length: 14 amino acids. Germline CDR1 and CDR2: GTSNPN and SVGIG (reference sequence). Deletions cut 0 bases from V and 4 bases from J, with 10 bases between. The CDR3 sequence is CAWSVLTDNQPQHF. The CDR3 DNA reads as TGTGCCTGGAGTGTACTCACAGATAATCAGCCCCAGCATTTT.

The chain couples TRBV28 to TRBJ1-3, with 7 bases fitting TRBD1. The CDR3 runs to 15 residues. Germline V gives CDR1 MDHEN, CDR2 SYDVKM. Unmatched junction bases numbered 9, after V lost 2 bases and J lost 8 bases. CDR3 region: CASSLDFEGAYTIYF. CDR3 in DNA: TGTGCCAGCAGTTTAGACTTCGAGGGGGCTTACACCATATATTTT.

The chain carries TRBV9 and TRBJ1-2; 7 bases map to TRBD1. After removal of 0 bases from V and 4 bases from J, the junction contained 6 bases not matched to a gene. CDR1 is SGDLS, CDR2 YYNGEE, per germline. The CDR3 is 15 amino acids. In DNA form, the CDR3 reads TGTGCCAGCAGCGTAGATCCACAGGGGATCTATGGCTACACCTTC. Its protein product is CASSVDPQGIYGYTF.

The chain is built from TRBV3-1 (or the pseudogene TRBV3-2) and TRBJ1-2; 10 bases fit TRBD1. Losses at the gene ends were 3 bases for V and 2 bases for J; bases not matched to a gene: 3. This CDR3 has 15 residues. CDR1 LGHDT and CDR2 YNNKEL come from the germline V gene (reference sequence). CDR3 amino acids: CASSQPGQGNYGYTF. The CDR3 DNA follows: TGTGCCAGCAGCCAGCCGGGACAGGGGAACTATGGCTACACCTTC.

The genes are TRBV4-3 and TRBJ1-6; D is ambiguous. This CDR3 comprises 16 residues. The V gene lost 3 bases and the J gene lost 8 bases, with 17 bases spanning the gap. The V gene's germline CDR1 is LGHNA and CDR2 YSLEER. CDR3 bases: TGCGCCAGCAGCCACAAGCGGCCGGGGAAGGATTCACCCCTCCACTTT. This codes for CASSHKRPGKDSPLHF.

V gene TRBV5-1 combines with J gene TRBJ2-6; possible D gene TRBD1, 6 bases. Germline CDR1 SGHRS, CDR2 YFSETQ. The V gene lost 1 base and the J gene lost 0 bases, with 8 bases spanning the gap. This CDR3 is 16 amino acids long. As DNA, the CDR3 is TGCGCCAGCAGCTTGTTGGGGGCCTCTGGGGCCAACGTCCTGACTTTC. Translation: CASSLLGASGANVLTF. The whole variable domain, filled in from reference TRBV5-1 and TRBJ2-6, reads KAGVTQTPRYLIKTRGQQVTLSCSPISGHRSVSWYQQTPGQGLQFLFEYFSETQRNKGNFPGRFSGRQFSNSRSEMNVSTLELGDSALYLCASSLLGASGANVLTFGAGSRLTVL.

Only a few counts were recorded for this clone. The chain combines TRBV6-5 with TRBJ2-3, with 8 positions matching TRBD1. J was trimmed by 5 bases and V by 2 bases; bases with no gene match: 3. The CDR3 sequence is 14 residues long. Looked up from germline, CDR1 is MNHEY and CDR2 is SVGAGI. This CDR3 is CASSYQGAIDTQYF. The CDR3 bases are TGTGCCAGCAGTTACCAGGGGGCTATAGATACGCAGTATTTT.

The V and J genes are TRBV6-2 or TRBV6-3 and TRBJ1-1; 10 nucleotides align to TRBD1. The V segment lost 5 bases and the J segment 6 bases; nucleotides outside the gene matches: 3. The CDR3 loop spans 13 amino acids. Germline CDR1 is MNHEY and CDR2 is SVGEGT. CDR3: CASSPGQGAEAFF. In DNA, the CDR3 is TGTGCCAGCAGTCCCGGACAGGGGGCTGAAGCTTTCTTT.

The CDR3 DNA follows: TGTGCCAGCAGGGGGGGGACAGGCCCTAACTATGGCTACACCTTC. It specifies CASRGGTGPNYGYTF. The chain couples TRBV27 to TRBJ1-2; 8 bases are shared with TRBD1. This CDR3 spans 15 amino acids. The trim removed 6 bases at V and 0 bases at J, leaving 6 bases unmatched. Germline V gene data show CDR1 as MNHEY and CDR2 as SMNVEV (reference sequence).

The CDR3 region is CASSPRGSSLQGQYF. Here the CDR3 DNA reads TGTGCCAGCAGCCCTCGGGGAAGCAGTCTACAGGGCCAGTACTTC. The rearrangement uses TRBV7-2 and TRBJ2-5; perhaps TRBD1 as D (6 bases). The CDR3 has 15 residues. V was trimmed by 5 bases and J by 10 bases, leaving 23 bases between them. In germline, CDR1 is SGHTA, CDR2 FQGNSA.